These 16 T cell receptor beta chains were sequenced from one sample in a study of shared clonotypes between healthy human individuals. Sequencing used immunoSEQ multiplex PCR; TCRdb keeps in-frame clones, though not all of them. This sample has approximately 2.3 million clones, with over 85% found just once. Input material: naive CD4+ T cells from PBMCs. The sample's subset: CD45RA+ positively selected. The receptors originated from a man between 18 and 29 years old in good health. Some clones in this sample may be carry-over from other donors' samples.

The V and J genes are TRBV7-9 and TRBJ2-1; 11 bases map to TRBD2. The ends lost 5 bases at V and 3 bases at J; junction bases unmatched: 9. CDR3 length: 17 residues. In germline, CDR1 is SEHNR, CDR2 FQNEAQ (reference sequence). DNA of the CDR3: TGTGCCAGCAGCCCCGGTAGCGGGAGGGGGCTCTACAATGAGCAGTTCTTC. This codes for CASSPGSGRGLYNEQFF.

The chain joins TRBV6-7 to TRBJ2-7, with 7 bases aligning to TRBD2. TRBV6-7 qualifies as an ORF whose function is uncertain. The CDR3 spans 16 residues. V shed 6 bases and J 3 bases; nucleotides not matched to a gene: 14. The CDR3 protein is CASRSPRPPSGYEQYF. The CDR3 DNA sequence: TGTGCCAGCAGGTCGCCCCGCCCCCCTAGCGGCTACGAGCAGTACTTC.

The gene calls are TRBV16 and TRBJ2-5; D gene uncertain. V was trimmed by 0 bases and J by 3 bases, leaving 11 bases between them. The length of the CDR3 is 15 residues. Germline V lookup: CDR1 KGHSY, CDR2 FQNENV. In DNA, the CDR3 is TGTGCCAGCAGCCAATCTCGTAGAGTTGAAGAGACCCAGTACTTC. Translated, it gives CASSQSRRVEETQYF.

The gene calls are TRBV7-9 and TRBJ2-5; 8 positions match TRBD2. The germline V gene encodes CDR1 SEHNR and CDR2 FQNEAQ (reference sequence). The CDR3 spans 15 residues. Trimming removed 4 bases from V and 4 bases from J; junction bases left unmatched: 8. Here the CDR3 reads CASSSPRGVSETQYF. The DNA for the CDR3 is TGTGCCAGCAGCTCTCCGCGGGGGGTCTCAGAGACCCAGTACTTC.

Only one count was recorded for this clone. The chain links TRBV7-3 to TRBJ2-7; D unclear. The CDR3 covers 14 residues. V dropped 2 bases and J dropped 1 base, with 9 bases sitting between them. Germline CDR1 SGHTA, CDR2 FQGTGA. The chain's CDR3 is CASSLDGGSYEQYF. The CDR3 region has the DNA TGTGCCAGCAGCTTAGATGGCGGTTCCTACGAGCAGTACTTC.

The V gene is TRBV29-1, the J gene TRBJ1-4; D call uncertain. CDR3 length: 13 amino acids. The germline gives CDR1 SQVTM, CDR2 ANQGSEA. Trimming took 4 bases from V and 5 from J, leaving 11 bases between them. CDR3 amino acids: CSVALSPNEKLFF. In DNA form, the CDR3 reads TGCAGCGTTGCCCTATCTCCAAATGAAAAACTGTTTTTT.

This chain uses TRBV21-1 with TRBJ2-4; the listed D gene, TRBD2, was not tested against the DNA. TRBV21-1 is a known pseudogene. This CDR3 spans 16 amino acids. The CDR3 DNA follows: TGTGCCAGCAGCAAAGTTAGGCGGGGGGCCAAAAACATTCAGTACTTC. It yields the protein CASSKVRRGAKNIQYF.

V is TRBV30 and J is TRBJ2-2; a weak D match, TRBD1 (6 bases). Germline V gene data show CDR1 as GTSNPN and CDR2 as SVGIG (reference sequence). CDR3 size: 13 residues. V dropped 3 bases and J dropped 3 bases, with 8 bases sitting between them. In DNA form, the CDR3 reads TGTGCCTGGAGCACAGGGTACACCGGGGAGCTGTTTTTT. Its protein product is CAWSTGYTGELFF.

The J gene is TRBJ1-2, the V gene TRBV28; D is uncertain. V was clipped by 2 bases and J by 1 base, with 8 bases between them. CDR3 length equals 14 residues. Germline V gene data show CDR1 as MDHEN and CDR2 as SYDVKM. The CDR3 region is CASSLRAINYGYTF. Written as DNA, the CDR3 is TGTGCCAGCAGTTTACGGGCGATTAACTATGGCTACACCTTC.

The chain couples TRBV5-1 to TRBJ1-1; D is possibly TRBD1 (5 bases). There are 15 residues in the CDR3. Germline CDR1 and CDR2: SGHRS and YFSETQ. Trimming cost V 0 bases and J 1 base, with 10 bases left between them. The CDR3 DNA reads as TGCGCCAGCAGCTTGGATCGCCAGGGGAACACTGAAGCTTTCTTT. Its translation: CASSLDRQGNTEAFF.

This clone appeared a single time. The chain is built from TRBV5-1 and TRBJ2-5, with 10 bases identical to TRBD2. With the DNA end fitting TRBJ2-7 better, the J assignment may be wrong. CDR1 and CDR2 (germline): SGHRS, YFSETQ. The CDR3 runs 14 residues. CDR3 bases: TGCGCCAGCAGTTGGACTAGCGGCTCCTACGAGCAGTACTTC. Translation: CASSWTSGSYEQYF.

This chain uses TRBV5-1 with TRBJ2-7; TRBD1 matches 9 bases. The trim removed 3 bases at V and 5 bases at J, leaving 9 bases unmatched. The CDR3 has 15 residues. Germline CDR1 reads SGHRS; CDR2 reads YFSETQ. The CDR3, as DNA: TGCGCCAGCAGCTGGGCCCCGGGACAGGGTAACGAGCAGTACTTC. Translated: CASSWAPGQGNEQYF.

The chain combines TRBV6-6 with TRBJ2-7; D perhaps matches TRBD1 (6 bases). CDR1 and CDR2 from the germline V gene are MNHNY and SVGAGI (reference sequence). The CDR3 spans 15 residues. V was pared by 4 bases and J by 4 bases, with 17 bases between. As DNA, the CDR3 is TGTGCCAGCAGTTCGCTGGGGCAGGGGAATTACGAGCAGTACTTC. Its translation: CASSSLGQGNYEQYF.

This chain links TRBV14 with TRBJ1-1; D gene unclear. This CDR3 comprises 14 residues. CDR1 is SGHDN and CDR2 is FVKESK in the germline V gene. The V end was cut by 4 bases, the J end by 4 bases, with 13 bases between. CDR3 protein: CASSRKRESTEAFF. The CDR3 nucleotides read TGTGCCAGCAGCCGCAAAAGGGAGAGCACTGAAGCTTTCTTT.

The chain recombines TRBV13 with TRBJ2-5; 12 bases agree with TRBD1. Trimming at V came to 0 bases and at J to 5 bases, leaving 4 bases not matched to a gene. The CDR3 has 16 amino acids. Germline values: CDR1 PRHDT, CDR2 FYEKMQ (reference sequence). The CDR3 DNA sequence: TGTGCCAGCAGCTTAGGGGGGACAGGGGGCTGGGAGACCCAGTACTTC. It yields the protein CASSLGGTGGWETQYF. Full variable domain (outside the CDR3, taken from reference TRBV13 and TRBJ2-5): AAGVIQSPRHLIKEKRETATLKCYPIPRHDTVYWYQQGPGQDPQFLISFYEKMQSDKGSIPDRFSAQQFSDYHSELNMSSLELGDSALYFCASSLGGTGGWETQYFGPGTRLLVL.

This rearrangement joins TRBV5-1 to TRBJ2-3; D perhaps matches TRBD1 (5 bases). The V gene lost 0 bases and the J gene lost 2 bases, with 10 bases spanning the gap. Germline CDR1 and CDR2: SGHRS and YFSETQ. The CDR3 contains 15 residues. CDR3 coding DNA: TGCGCCAGCAGCTTGGATGGGGCAGTCACAGATACGCAGTATTTT. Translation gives CASSLDGAVTDTQYF. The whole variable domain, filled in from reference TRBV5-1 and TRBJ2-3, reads KAGVTQTPRYLIKTRGQQVTLSCSPISGHRSVSWYQQTPGQGLQFLFEYFSETQRNKGNFPGRFSGRQFSNSRSEMNVSTLELGDSALYLCASSLDGAVTDTQYFGPGTRLTVL.